These T cell receptor beta chains were read from a single sample in a study of vaccination and CD4 T cells after COVID-19. Their antigens are not known. MiXCR was run by TCRdb on the PCR reads, yielding one entry per CDR3 protein. The table includes just over 14,000 distinct CDR3 sequences, 73% detected once. The sequencing sample was made of CD4+ T cells from blood, cultured in vitro. The receptors originated from a human donor who had recovered from COVID-19. Both conserved end residues are part of each CDR3. A D gene is named only where the DNA matches it firmly. Expanded clones get a size class; other rows say once, few or many, or leave the size out.

v_call,clone_size,d_call,j_call,cdr3_aa,cdr3_nt
TRBV6-2/TRBV6-3,once,.,TRBJ2-5,CASSYRGQETQYF,TGTGCCAGCAGTTACCGAGGGCAAGAGACCCAGTACTTC
TRBV20-1,few,.,TRBJ1-5,CSARAHRGYSNQPQHF,TGCAGTGCTAGAGCCCATAGGGGCTATAGCAATCAGCCCCAGCATTTT
TRBV24-1,.,TRBD1,TRBJ1-2,CATSVNRQGGGYTF,TGTGCCACCAGTGTAAACAGACAGGGTGGCGGCTACACCTTC
TRBV20-1,.,TRBD1,TRBJ1-6,CSASTGGAYNSPLHF,TGCAGTGCTAGTACAGGGGGCGCCTATAATTCACCCCTCCACTTT
TRBV6-2/TRBV6-3,.,TRBD2,TRBJ2-1,CASSYSKTSGTYNEQFF,TGTGCCAGCAGTTACTCTAAGACTAGCGGAACCTACAATGAGCAGTTCTTC
TRBV7-9,.,.,TRBJ1-1,CASRSGTYRDPGRDTEAFF,TGTGCCAGCAGATCGGGGACCTACCGGGACCCCGGGCGGGACACTGAAGCTTTCTTT
TRBV7-2,few,TRBD1,TRBJ2-7,CASRYGDRASYEQYF,TGTGCCAGCAGATACGGGGACAGGGCCTCCTACGAGCAGTACTTC
TRBV20-1,once,TRBD1,TRBJ2-7,CSATQGARTYEQYF,TGCAGTGCTACCCAGGGGGCGAGAACCTACGAGCAGTACTTC
TRBV28,.,TRBD1,TRBJ1-1,CASSPTGGWTEAFF,TGTGCCAGCAGTCCGACAGGGGGCTGGACTGAAGCTTTCTTT
TRBV12-3/TRBV12-4,.,TRBD1,TRBJ2-1,CASSPRTGANNEQFF,TGTGCCAGCAGTCCCCGGACAGGGGCGAACAATGAGCAGTTCTTC
TRBV20-1,.,TRBD1,TRBJ1-1,CSAEGTARNTEAFF,TGCAGTGCTGAAGGGACAGCTCGGAACACTGAAGCTTTCTTT
TRBV6-1,.,TRBD1,TRBJ1-2,CASSRTVLPGQIFSDGYTF,TGTGCCAGCAGTAGGACAGTCCTCCCGGGACAGATATTTTCGGATGGCTACACCTTC
TRBV28,.,.,TRBJ1-5,CASRIGGGPQHF,TGTGCCAGCAGGATCGGGGGTGGGCCCCAGCATTTT
TRBV19,.,.,TRBJ1-6,CASSISSSYNSPLHF,TGTGCCAGTAGTATCTCGAGCTCCTATAATTCACCCCTCCACTTT
TRBV2,.,TRBD1,TRBJ1-4,CASRGTGGNEKLFF,TGTGCCAGCAGGGGGACAGGGGGTAATGAAAAACTGTTTTTT
TRBV5-1,.,.,TRBJ2-3,CASSLGLDTQYF,TGCGCCAGCAGCTTGGGTCTCGATACGCAGTATTTT
TRBV2,.,TRBD2,TRBJ2-5,CASLLGDGGFETQYF,TGTGCCAGCCTTCTGGGGGACGGGGGGTTCGAGACCCAGTACTTC
TRBV18,medium-sized,.,TRBJ1-5,CASSTIQGQRSNQPQHF,TGTGCCAGCTCAACCATACAGGGTCAGCGCTCCAATCAGCCCCAGCATTTT
TRBV6-2/TRBV6-3,once,.,TRBJ1-1,CASSSYPPLGQPEAFF,TGTGCCAGCAGCTCCTATCCCCCACTAGGACAGCCCGAAGCTTTCTTT
TRBV6-5,.,TRBD1,TRBJ1-6,CASSYDRGNSPLHF,TGTGCCAGCAGTTACGACAGGGGTAATTCACCCCTCCACTTT
TRBV14,.,TRBD1,TRBJ1-2,CASSQRTGVPNYGYTF,TGTGCCAGCAGCCAACGGACAGGGGTCCCTAACTATGGCTACACCTTC
TRBV10-3,.,.,TRBJ1-2,CAISEASRSYGYTF,TGTGCCATCAGTGAGGCCTCAAGGTCCTATGGCTACACCTTC